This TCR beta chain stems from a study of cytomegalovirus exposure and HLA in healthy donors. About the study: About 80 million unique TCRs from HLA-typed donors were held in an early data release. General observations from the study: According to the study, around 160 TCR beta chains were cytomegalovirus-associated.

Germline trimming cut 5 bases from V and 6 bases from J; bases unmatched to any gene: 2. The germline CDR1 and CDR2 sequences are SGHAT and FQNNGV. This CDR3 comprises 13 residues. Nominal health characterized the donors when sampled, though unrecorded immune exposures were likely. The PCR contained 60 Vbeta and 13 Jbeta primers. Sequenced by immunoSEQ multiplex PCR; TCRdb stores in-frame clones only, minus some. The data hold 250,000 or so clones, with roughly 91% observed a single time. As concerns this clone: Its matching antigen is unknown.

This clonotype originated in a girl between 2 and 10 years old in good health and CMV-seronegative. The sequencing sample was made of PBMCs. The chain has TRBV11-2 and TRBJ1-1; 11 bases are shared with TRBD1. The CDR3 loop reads CASSGQGAPEAFF. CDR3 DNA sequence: TGTGCCAGCAGCGGACAGGGGGCCCCTGAAGCTTTCTTT. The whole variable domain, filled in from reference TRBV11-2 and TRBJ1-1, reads EAGVAQSPRYKIIEKRQSVAFWCNPISGHATLYWYQQILGQGPKLLIQFQNNGVVDDSQLPKDRFSAERLKGVDSTLKIQPAKLEDSAVYLCASSGQGAPEAFFGQGTRLTVV.